The 19 T cell receptor beta chains below come from one sample, sequenced in a study of cytotoxic CD8 clonotypes in ibrutinib-treated CLL (dated by TCRdb to the early 2020s). Library generation was performed with the immunoSEQ multiplex PCR assay. This immuneACCESS table, as held by TCRdb, lists in-frame sequences with V and J called but not all clones. Of the missing ones, under half trace to an unresolved V gene in checked studies; the others have no known cause. This sample is represented by roughly 190,000 clones; over 55% of them were singletons. Jointly, the top ten make up around an eighth of the sample. The time point label here, explained by the study, means: roughly 23 months on ibrutinib. The sample consisted of PBMCs, taken after 24 months of ibrutinib treatment. The receptors shown here come from a human donor with chronic lymphocytic leukemia.

The rearrangement joins TRBV5-6 to TRBJ2-7; TRBD2 matches at 11 bases. CDR3 length: 14 amino acids. V was clipped by 4 bases and J by 3 bases; unmatched bases: 3. From germline, CDR1 is SGHDT and CDR2 YYEEEE. The CDR3 nucleotides read TGTGCCAGCAGCCCCGGACTAGCGGGCTACGAGCAGTACTTC. Its protein product is CASSPGLAGYEQYF.

The V and J genes are TRBV7-9 and TRBJ1-5; D is unresolved. Trimming cost V 0 bases and J 2 bases, with 8 bases left between them. Looked up from germline, CDR1 is SEHNR and CDR2 is FQNEAQ (reference sequence). The CDR3 contains 15 residues. CDR3 residues: CASSLAGYGNQPQHF. CDR3 coding DNA: TGTGCCAGCAGCTTAGCAGGGTACGGCAATCAGCCCCAGCATTTT.

J is TRBJ2-1 and V is TRBV2, with D perhaps TRBD2 (5 bases). The CDR3 contains 13 residues. Per germline, CDR1 SNHLY and CDR2 FYNNEI. V lost 9 bases and J 0 bases, leaving 9 bases between the germline ends. The CDR3 sequence is CASSGISYNEQFF. CDR3 sequence (DNA): TGTGCCAGTTCGGGGATCTCCTACAATGAGCAGTTCTTC.

This clone was seen a handful of times. V is TRBV6-6 and J is TRBJ2-2, with D possibly matching TRBD1 (5 bases). The V and J ends lost 7 bases and 0 bases respectively, with 9 bases between them. The CDR3 is made up of 14 amino acids. Per the germline V gene, CDR1 is MNHNY and CDR2 is SVGAGI (reference sequence). The CDR3 loop is CASTRTSNTGELFF. The CDR3 bases are TGTGCCAGCACCCGGACATCGAACACCGGGGAGCTGTTTTTT.

The chain uses TRBV7-6 and TRBJ2-3, with TRBD2 as a possible D gene (9 bases). The CDR3 runs to 17 residues. V lost 4 bases, J lost 4 bases, and 21 bases lay in between. The V gene's germline CDR1 is SGHVS and CDR2 FNYEAQ. CDR3 region: CASSSAGGGRAPDTQYF. For the CDR3, the DNA is TGTGCCAGCAGCTCGGCAGGGGGCGGGAGGGCCCCAGATACGCAGTATTTT.

The genes are TRBV18 and TRBJ1-5, with 7 bases matching TRBD1. CDR3 length equals 15 residues. The ends lost 1 base at V and 3 bases at J; junction bases unmatched: 3. CDR1 and CDR2 from the germline V gene are KGHSH and LQKENI. The CDR3 nucleotides read TGTGCCAGCTCACCACGGACAGGCGACAATCAGCCCCAGCATTTT. Protein product: CASSPRTGDNQPQHF.

In this sample, this clone turned up once. The CDR3, as DNA: TGTGCCAGCAGAGTGAACAGGGGAACTGGGGCCAACGTCCTGACTTTC. It yields the protein CASRVNRGTGANVLTF. This chain connects TRBV2 to TRBJ2-6, with 7 bases lining up with TRBD1. This CDR3 is 16 amino acids long. Per the germline V gene, CDR1 is SNHLY and CDR2 is FYNNEI. After removal of 6 bases from V and 2 bases from J, the junction contained 7 bases not matched to a gene.

V is TRBV4-2 and J is TRBJ2-2; TRBD2 matches 8 bases. The germline V gene encodes CDR1 LGHNA and CDR2 YNFKEQ. Trimming took 1 base from V and 2 from J; bases not matched to a gene: 9. This CDR3 is 18 amino acids long. In DNA, the CDR3 is TGTGCCAGCAGCCAAGGGGGTAGCGGGGCTGCAAACACCGGGGAGCTGTTTTTT. Amino acid sequence: CASSQGGSGAANTGELFF.

This clone was counted between two and nine times. The chain joins TRBV7-2 to TRBJ2-3; 7 nucleotides match TRBD2. The CDR3 consists of 16 residues. Germline values: CDR1 SGHTA, CDR2 FQGNSA. Trimming took 0 bases from V and 1 from J; bases not matched to a gene: 4. The CDR3 loop reads CASSLAVLAGTDTQYF. CDR3 in DNA: TGTGCCAGCAGCTTAGCGGTCCTAGCGGGCACAGATACGCAGTATTTT.

This sequence joins TRBV7-6 and TRBJ2-1; TRBD2 matches 8 bases. The CDR3 runs to 17 residues. Trimming at V came to 2 bases and at J to 1 base, leaving 7 bases not matched to a gene. Germline values: CDR1 SGHVS, CDR2 FNYEAQ. CDR3 residues: CASSLTWAGGSYNEQFF. The CDR3 bases are TGTGCCAGCAGCTTAACTTGGGCGGGAGGTTCCTACAATGAGCAGTTCTTC.

The CDR3 sequence is CASSLDLGTQETQYF. Written as DNA, the CDR3 is TGTGCCAGCAGCTTAGATCTCGGGACGCAAGAGACCCAGTACTTC. The V call is TRBV7-2, the J call TRBJ2-5; the D call may be TRBD1 or TRBD2 (5 bases each). This CDR3 has 15 residues. V lost 1 base to trimming and J lost 2 bases, with 11 bases between them. CDR1 is SGHTA, CDR2 FQGNSA, per germline.

The CDR3 DNA follows: TGTGCCTGGAGTGCCCCCGGGAACTCCTACGAGCAGTACTTC. Translating it yields CAWSAPGNSYEQYF. The chain links TRBV30 to TRBJ2-7; possibly TRBD2 for D (5 bases). CDR1 and CDR2 (germline): GTSNPN, SVGIG (reference sequence). The V and J ends lost 1 base and 0 bases respectively, with 10 bases between them. CDR3 size: 14 residues.

The CDR3 coding sequence is TGTGCCAGCAGCTCCCGTTCTCGGGGCAATCAGCCCCAGCATTTT. Translated, it gives CASSSRSRGNQPQHF. This chain connects TRBV7-8 to TRBJ1-5; D is unclear. The CDR3 runs to 15 residues. The germline CDR1 and CDR2 sequences are SGHVS and FQNEAQ. Trimming shortened V by 4 bases and J by 2 bases, and 12 bases separated the two germline ends.

This clone was recorded a few times. The same CDR3 also results from other DNA sequences found in this sample. The chain couples TRBV5-1 to TRBJ2-2; no clear D. Germline CDR1 is SGHRS and CDR2 is YFSETQ. The CDR3 is made up of 13 amino acids. Trimming cost V 0 bases and J 5 bases, with 5 bases left between them. CDR3 sequence (DNA): TGCGCCAGCAGCTTGGAGAGTACCGGGGAGCTGTTTTTT. This sequence encodes CASSLESTGELFF.

The V gene is TRBV5-8, the J gene TRBJ1-2; TRBD1 matches 8 bases. The CDR3 is 14 amino acids. With 5 bases clipped from V and 8 bases from J, the junction kept 11 bases outside the gene matches. Germline V CDR1 and CDR2: SGHTS, YDEGEE. The CDR3 DNA is TGTGCCAGCAGATTAGCCGGGACAGGAATAGGCTACACCTTC. This sequence encodes CASRLAGTGIGYTF.

Only one count was recorded for this clone. The CDR3 bases are TGCGCCAGCACTGACTCAATGGCCGAAAAACTGTTTTTT. This sequence encodes CASTDSMAEKLFF. The rearrangement links TRBV5-1 to TRBJ1-4; D is uncertain. V lost 6 bases to trimming and J lost 8 bases, with 14 bases between them. From germline, CDR1 is SGHRS and CDR2 YFSETQ. The CDR3 loop spans 13 amino acids.

Here the CDR3 DNA reads TGCGCCAGCAGCCCTTCGGGAAATGAAAAACTGTTTTTT. It is translated as CASSPSGNEKLFF. The chain couples TRBV4-1 to TRBJ1-4, with D hard to call. The CDR3 totals 13 residues. V lost 4 bases and J 5 bases, leaving 8 bases between the germline ends. Germline V lookup: CDR1 MGHRA, CDR2 YSYEKL.

The chain links TRBV11-2 to TRBJ1-3; D ambiguous. V lost 6 bases and J 0 bases, leaving 6 bases between the germline ends. CDR3 length equals 13 residues. The germline V gene has CDR1 SGHAT and CDR2 FQNNGV. The chain's CDR3 is CASRRFSGNTIYF. The CDR3 coding sequence is TGTGCCAGCAGGAGGTTCTCTGGAAACACCATATATTTT. Variable domain in full (rest from reference TRBV11-2 and TRBJ1-3): EAGVAQSPRYKIIEKRQSVAFWCNPISGHATLYWYQQILGQGPKLLIQFQNNGVVDDSQLPKDRFSAERLKGVDSTLKIQPAKLEDSAVYLCASRRFSGNTIYFGEGSWLTVV.

The sample holds a few counts of this clone. This chain uses TRBV18 with TRBJ1-3; the D is unclear. Germline CDR1 reads KGHSH; CDR2 reads LQKENI. V was clipped by 0 bases and J by 1 base, with 7 bases between them. The CDR3 is 15 amino acids. CDR3 loop: CASSPPSMSGNTIYF. CDR3 sequence (DNA): TGTGCCAGCTCACCACCCTCCATGTCTGGAAACACCATATATTTT.